A single sample is the source of the 6 T cell receptor beta chains below, sequenced in a study of cytomegalovirus exposure and HLA in healthy donors. The PCR made use of 60 Vbeta and 13 Jbeta primers. The method was immunoSEQ multiplex PCR; TCRdb's version includes in-frame clones alone and lacks a portion of them. The repertoire holds under 150,000 clones, with around 70% as singletons. Sequenced input: PBMCs. Receptor source: a woman aged 40-49 years in good health and CMV-seropositive.

J is TRBJ2-7 and V is TRBV4-2; a possible D gene is TRBD2 (6 bases). The CDR3 is made up of 15 amino acids. The V end was cut by 0 bases, the J end by 4 bases, with 13 bases between. From germline, CDR1 is LGHNA and CDR2 YNFKEQ. The DNA for the CDR3 is TGTGCCAGCAGCCAAGAGGAGGCTAGCGCTTACGAGCAGTACTTC. It is translated as CASSQEEASAYEQYF.

This clone appeared once. One end of the junction varies from germline; a read error may be responsible. This chain connects TRBV7-9 to TRBJ1-2; 7 nucleotides line up with TRBD1. The CDR3 consists of 15 residues. Germline V gives CDR1 SEHNR, CDR2 FQNEAQ (reference sequence). CDR3 in amino acids: CSSSYWAGQDYGYTF. CDR3 coding DNA: TGTTCCAGCAGCTACTGGGCCGGACAGGACTATGGCTACACCTTC.

The rearrangement uses TRBV5-1 and TRBJ1-1, with 7 bases aligning to TRBD1. The V gene end was trimmed by 0 bases and the J gene end by 4 bases; junction bases not matched to a gene: 3. This CDR3 contains 14 residues. Germline V gene data show CDR1 as SGHRS and CDR2 as YFSETQ. CDR3 DNA sequence: TGCGCCAGCAGCTTGGATACAGGGGTCACTGAAGCTTTCTTT. Translating gives CASSLDTGVTEAFF.

The chain is built from TRBV7-6 and TRBJ2-6; 10 bases are shared with TRBD2. CDR1 and CDR2 from the germline V gene are SGHVS and FNYEAQ. Trimming cost V 1 base and J 0 bases; bases outside gene matches: 0. This CDR3 has 17 residues. CDR3 nucleotide sequence: TGTGCCAGCAGCTTAGGACTAGCGGGCTCTGGGGCCAACGTCCTGACTTTC. This encodes CASSLGLAGSGANVLTF.

The chain combines TRBV7-8 with TRBJ2-2; the match to TRBD2 covers 10 bases. The V gene end was trimmed by 6 bases and the J gene end by 5 bases; junction bases not matched to a gene: 9. Looked up from germline, CDR1 is SGHVS and CDR2 is FQNEAQ. The CDR3 length is 16 residues. DNA for the CDR3: TGTGCCAGCAGTTCCGTAGCGGGGGGTCATACCGGGGAGCTGTTTTTT. Amino acids: CASSSVAGGHTGELFF.

This clone occurred once. The chain carries TRBV30 and TRBJ2-5, with a possible D match to TRBD1 (6 bases). CDR3 length: 12 residues. Germline V gene lookup returns CDR1 GTSNPN and CDR2 SVGIG (reference sequence). V lost 0 bases and J lost 6, with 8 bases in between. The chain's CDR3 is CAWSVGAKTQYF. The CDR3 region has the DNA TGTGCCTGGAGTGTGGGGGCAAAGACCCAGTACTTC.